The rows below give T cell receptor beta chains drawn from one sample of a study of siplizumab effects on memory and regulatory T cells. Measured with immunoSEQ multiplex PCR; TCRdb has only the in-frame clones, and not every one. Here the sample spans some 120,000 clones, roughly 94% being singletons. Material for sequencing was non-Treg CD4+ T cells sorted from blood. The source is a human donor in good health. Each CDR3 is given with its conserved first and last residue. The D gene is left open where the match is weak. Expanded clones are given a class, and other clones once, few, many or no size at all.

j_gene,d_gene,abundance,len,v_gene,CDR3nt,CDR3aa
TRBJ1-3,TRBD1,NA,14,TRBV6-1,TGTGCCAGCAGCCTTGGGACAGCTGGAAACACCATATATTTT,CASSLGTAGNTIYF
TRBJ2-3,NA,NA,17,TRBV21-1,TGTGCCAGCAGCAGCAATGGGGCTAGCGGGAGTACAGATACGCAGTATTTT,CASSSNGASGSTDTQYF
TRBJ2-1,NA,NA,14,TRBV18,TGTGCCAGCTCACCATGGGCAAGAGAGAATGAGCAGTTCTTC,CASSPWARENEQFF
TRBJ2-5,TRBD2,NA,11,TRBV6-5,TGTGCCAGCAGTTACAGGGAGGGCCAGTACTTC,CASSYREGQYF
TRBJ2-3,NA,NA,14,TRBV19,TGTGCCAGTGAGCCCACGGGGGGCACAGATACGCAGTATTTT,CASEPTGGTDTQYF
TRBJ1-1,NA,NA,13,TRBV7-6,TGTGCCAGCAGGGCTGACTCCAACACTGAAGCTTTCTTT,CASRADSNTEAFF
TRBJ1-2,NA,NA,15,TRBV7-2,TGTGCCAGCAGCACCGAAACGGGAGCCGTCTATGGCTACACCTTC,CASSTETGAVYGYTF
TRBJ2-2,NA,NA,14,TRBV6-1,TGTGCCAGCAGCCGAACTAGCAGCGCCGGGGAGCTGTTTTTT,CASSRTSSAGELFF
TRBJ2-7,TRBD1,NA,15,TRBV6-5,TGTGCCAGCAGTTACGTTCAACAGGGGGTATACGAGCAGTACTTC,CASSYVQQGVYEQYF
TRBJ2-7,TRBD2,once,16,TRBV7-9,TGTGCCAGCAGCCCAGGACTAGCGGGAGATCGGTACGAGCAGTACTTC,CASSPGLAGDRYEQYF
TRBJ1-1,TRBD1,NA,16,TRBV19,TGTGCCAGTAGTCCCTCGCAGGGGGCTATGAACACTGAAGCTTTCTTT,CASSPSQGAMNTEAFF
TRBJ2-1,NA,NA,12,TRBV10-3,TGTGCCATCGGGGGAATAGACAATGAGCAGTTCTTC,CAIGGIDNEQFF
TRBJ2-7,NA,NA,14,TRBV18,TGTGCCAGCTCACCCCGGACACAAGGAGAAGAGCAGTACTTC,CASSPRTQGEEQYF
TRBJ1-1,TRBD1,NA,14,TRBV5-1,TGCGCCAGCAGCTTCCTCGGGACAGCTGGTGAAGCTTTCTTT,CASSFLGTAGEAFF
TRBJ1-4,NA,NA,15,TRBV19,TGTGCCAGTAGTATGCCGGGACCTTTTAATGAAAAACTGTTTTTT,CASSMPGPFNEKLFF
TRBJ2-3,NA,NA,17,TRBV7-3,TGTGCCAGCAGTGGTCTCTCAGGTACAGGGAGCACAGATACGCAGTATTTT,CASSGLSGTGSTDTQYF
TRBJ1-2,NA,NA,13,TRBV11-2,TGTGCCAGCAGCTTCGGAGAATTGTATGGCTACACCTTC,CASSFGELYGYTF
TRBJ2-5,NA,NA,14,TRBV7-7,TGTGCCAGCAGCTTAGCCGGCAGGGAAGGGACCCAGTACTTC,CASSLAGREGTQYF
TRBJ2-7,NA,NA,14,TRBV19,TGTGCCAGTAGTCCCGGGACACCTCCCTACGAGCAGTACTTC,CASSPGTPPYEQYF
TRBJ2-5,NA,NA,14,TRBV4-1,TGCGCCAGCAGCCAGCCTGAGCGGTTATGGACCCAGTACTTC,CASSQPERLWTQYF
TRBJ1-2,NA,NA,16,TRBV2,TGTGCCAGCACCTCCGGGGGGGGCAGGGGTGAATATGGCTACACCTTC,CASTSGGGRGEYGYTF
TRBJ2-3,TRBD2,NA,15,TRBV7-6,TGTGCCAGCAGCCAGTCGGGGGGGGGCACAGATACGCAGTATTTT,CASSQSGGGTDTQYF
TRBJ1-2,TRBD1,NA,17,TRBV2,TGTGCCAGCAGTGTATCCGGGACAGGGGGACCAAACTATGGCTACACCTTC,CASSVSGTGGPNYGYTF
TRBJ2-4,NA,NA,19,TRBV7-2,TGTGCCAGCAGCTTTACTCGGACAGAGCCGAGAGCCGCCAAAAACATTCAGTACTTC,CASSFTRTEPRAAKNIQYF
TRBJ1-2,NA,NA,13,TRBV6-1,TGTGCCAGCAGGGACTCGGGGAACTATGGCTACACCTTC,CASRDSGNYGYTF
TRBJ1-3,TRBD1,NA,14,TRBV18,TGTGCCAGCTCAACAGGACAGGGAAGAAACACCATATATTTT,CASSTGQGRNTIYF
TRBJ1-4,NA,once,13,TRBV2,TGTGCCAGTTACAGAGCAACTAATGAAAAACTGTTTTTT,CASYRATNEKLFF
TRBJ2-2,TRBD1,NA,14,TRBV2,TGTGCCAGCCACGCCTGGGACAGTACCGGGGAGCTGTTTTTT,CASHAWDSTGELFF
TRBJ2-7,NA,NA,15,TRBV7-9,TGTGCCAGCAGCTTAGACAGGGACTCCTCCTACGAGCAGTACTTC,CASSLDRDSSYEQYF
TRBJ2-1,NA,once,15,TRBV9,TGTGCCAGCAGCGTAGGGGTGATTATATACAATGAGCAGTTCTTC,CASSVGVIIYNEQFF
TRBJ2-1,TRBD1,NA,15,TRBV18,TGTGCCAGCTCACCTGGGACAGGGATGTTCAATGAGCAGTTCTTC,CASSPGTGMFNEQFF
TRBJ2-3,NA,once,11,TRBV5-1,TGCGCCAGCAGCTTGGACTATACGCAGTATTTT,CASSLDYTQYF
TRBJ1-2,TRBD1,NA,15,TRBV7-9,TGTGCCAGCAGCGAAGACAGGGTTTTGAGCTATGGCTACACCTTC,CASSEDRVLSYGYTF
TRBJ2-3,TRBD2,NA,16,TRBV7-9,TGTGCCAGCAGCTTCTCGGCGGGAGCCCCCACAGATACGCAGTATTTT,CASSFSAGAPTDTQYF
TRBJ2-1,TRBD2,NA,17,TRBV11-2,TGTGCCAGCAGCTTAGATCTGAGCGGGGGCGTATACAATGAGCAGTTCTTC,CASSLDLSGGVYNEQFF
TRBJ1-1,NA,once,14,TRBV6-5,TGTGCCAGCAGTTACGTTCCGCCAAACACTGAAGCTTTCTTT,CASSYVPPNTEAFF
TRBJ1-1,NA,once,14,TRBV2,TGTGCCAGCAGCTTAACAGGGAGGAGTACTGAAGCTTTCTTT,CASSLTGRSTEAFF
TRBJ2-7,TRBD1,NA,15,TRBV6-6,TGTGCCAGCAGTTACGCCGACAGGGCGGTCTACGAGCAGTACTTC,CASSYADRAVYEQYF